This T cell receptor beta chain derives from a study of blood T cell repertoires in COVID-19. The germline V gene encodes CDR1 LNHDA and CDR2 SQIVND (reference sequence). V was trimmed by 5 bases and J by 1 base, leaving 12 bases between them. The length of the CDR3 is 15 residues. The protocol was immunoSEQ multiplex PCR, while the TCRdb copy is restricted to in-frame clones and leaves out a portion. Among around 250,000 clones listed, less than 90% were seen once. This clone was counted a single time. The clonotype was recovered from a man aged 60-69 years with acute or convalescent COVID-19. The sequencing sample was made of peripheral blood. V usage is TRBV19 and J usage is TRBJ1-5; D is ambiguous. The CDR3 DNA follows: TGTGCCAGTAGTCGGCCTAGAGGGAGCAATCAGCCCCAGCATTTT. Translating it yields CASSRPRGSNQPQHF.